This passage covers 10 T cell receptor beta chains from one sample sequenced in a study of T cells in Graves' hyperthyroidism and ophthalmopathy. There were TCR beta CDR3 regions amplified from RNA transcripts. The HTBI primer set served for first-round RT-PCR of the TCR CDR3. Each CDR3 protein is one row after TCRdb ran MiXCR on the multiplex PCR reads. This table has roughly 500,000 distinct CDR3 sequences, roughly 24% appearing once. The sequenced sample consisted of blood. These receptor sequences come from a woman aged 30 to 39 with Graves' ophthalmopathy.

This clonotype has more than one count but fewer than ten. J is TRBJ1-5 and V is TRBV13, with TRBD1 matching 8 bases. This CDR3 is 17 amino acids long. Trimming cost V 5 bases and J 2 bases; bases outside gene matches: 11. Germline assignment: CDR1 PRHDT and CDR2 FYEKMQ (reference sequence). CDR3 protein: CASSLSQGARGNQPQHF. The CDR3 nucleotides read TGTGCCAGCAGCCTAAGCCAGGGGGCACGGGGCAATCAGCCCCAGCATTTT. The full variable domain, in which reference TRBV13 and TRBJ1-5 provide the parts outside the CDR3, is AAGVIQSPRHLIKEKRETATLKCYPIPRHDTVYWYQQGPGQDPQFLISFYEKMQSDKGSIPDRFSAQQFSDYHSELNMSSLELGDSALYFCASSLSQGARGNQPQHFGDGTRLSIL.

CDR3 bases: TGTGCCAGCAGTGCCCGGGACTATCTACTTTACATCACCGGGGAGCTGTTTTTT. This translates into CASSARDYLLYITGELFF. The chain couples TRBV6-1 to TRBJ2-2; 7 nucleotides match TRBD2. Trimming took 4 bases from V and 4 from J; bases not matched to a gene: 15. The CDR3 covers 18 residues. The germline CDR1 and CDR2 sequences are MNHNS and SASEGT.

The genes are TRBV20-1 and TRBJ2-1; 9 bases agree with TRBD2. Germline CDR1 is DFQATT and CDR2 is SNEGSKA (reference sequence). V gave up 4 bases and J gave up 4 bases; unmatched junction bases: 14. The CDR3 has 17 residues. This chain's CDR3 is CSAKGRMRGGLYNEQFF. CDR3 bases: TGCAGTGCTAAGGGCCGGATGCGGGGGGGACTTTACAATGAGCAGTTCTTC.

The chain is built from TRBV2 and TRBJ1-5; 9 positions match TRBD1. The CDR3 covers 14 residues. V was pared by 7 bases and J by 6 bases, with 7 bases of the junction left unmatched. Germline V gene data show CDR1 as SNHLY and CDR2 as FYNNEI. The CDR3 nucleotides read TGTGCCAGCAAAGCGGGACAGGGCGGTCAGCCCCAGCATTTT. It specifies CASKAGQGGQPQHF. Full variable domain (missing parts from reference TRBV2 and TRBJ1-5): EPEVTQTPSHQVTQMGQEVILRCVPISNHLYFYWYRQILGQKVEFLVSFYNNEISEKSEIFDDQFSVERPDGSNFTLKIRSTKLEDSAMYFCASKAGQGGQPQHFGDGTRLSIL.

CDR3 nucleotides: TGTGCCAGCAGCTTAGCGTTATCATGGGGGTCGGAGACCCAGTACTTC. Translation gives CASSLALSWGSETQYF. The V call is TRBV7-8, the J call TRBJ2-5; TRBD1 or TRBD2 may be the D gene (5 bases each). Trimming stripped 0 bases from V and 5 bases from J, with 16 bases between. This CDR3 is built from 16 residues. Germline CDR1 SGHVS, CDR2 FQNEAQ.

In this sample, this clonotype turned up many times. The chain couples TRBV9 to TRBJ1-1; D ambiguous. V lost 1 base to trimming and J lost 8 bases, with 12 bases between them. The CDR3 length is 13 residues. From germline, CDR1 is SGDLS and CDR2 YYNGEE. The CDR3 DNA reads TGTGCCAGCAGCGTAAACGGAATTGACGAAGCTTTCTTT. It specifies CASSVNGIDEAFF.

This clonotype was seen many times. V is TRBV5-1 and J is TRBJ2-7, with TRBD2 matching over 10 bases. Unmatched junction bases numbered 5, after V lost 3 bases and J lost 2 bases. CDR1 and CDR2 (germline): SGHRS, YFSETQ. The CDR3 loop spans 15 amino acids. The CDR3 region is CASSSGTSDTYEQYF. In DNA form, the CDR3 reads TGCGCCAGCAGCTCCGGGACTAGCGATACCTACGAGCAGTACTTC.

The chain recombines TRBV28 with TRBJ2-7; 15 bases match TRBD2. Germline trimming cut 1 base from V and 3 bases from J; bases unmatched to any gene: 7. This CDR3 region has 18 residues. Germline CDR1 MDHEN, CDR2 SYDVKM. CDR3 nucleotides: TGTGCCAGCAGTTTATCCGGGACTAGCGGGGGGAACAACTACGAGCAGTACTTC. Amino acids: CASSLSGTSGGNNYEQYF.

This clonotype was counted at least ten times. V and J are TRBV20-1 and TRBJ2-7; tentatively, D is TRBD2 (5 bases). Trimming removed 0 bases from V and 6 bases from J, with 12 bases in between. CDR1 is DFQATT, CDR2 SNEGSKA, per germline (reference sequence). This CDR3 has 13 amino acids. The DNA for the CDR3 is TGCAGTGCTAGAGATCTCACAAGCGGCGAGCAGTACTTC. Translation: CSARDLTSGEQYF.

This clonotype was seen a few times. The rearrangement uses TRBV15 and TRBJ2-5; D tentatively reads TRBD1 or TRBD2 (5 bases each). CDR3 length equals 13 residues. Trimming cost V 5 bases and J 1 base, with 8 bases left between them. CDR1 and CDR2 (germline): LNHNV, YYDKDF (reference sequence). Here the CDR3 reads CATSWDLQETQYF. As DNA, the CDR3 is TGTGCCACCAGCTGGGACCTCCAAGAGACCCAGTACTTC.